A selection of T cell receptor beta chains follows, all from one sample in a study of molecular identifiers for immune sequencing clone quantification. TCRdb recomputed calls from the PCR reads with MiXCR, one row per CDR3 protein. Here the sample spans over 100,000 distinct CDR3 sequences, 35% being singletons. The material sequenced was naive CD8+ T cells from blood, with Jurkat cell RNA spiked in. Every receptor here comes from a human donor in good health. Some libraries in this study had Jurkat cell RNA spiked in. The CDR3 runs from the conserved cysteine through the conserved F or W. D genes are given only for firm matches. Only some rows state a clone size, as once, few, many or a class for expanded clones.

>TRBJ2-2|NA|few|TRBV9
CASSAPIGGTDTGELFF
TGTGCCAGCAGCGCTCCTATTGGGGGGACTGACACCGGGGAGCTGTTTTTT
>TRBJ2-7|TRBD1|NA|TRBV15
CATSDRDRANEQYF
TGTGCCACCAGCGACCGGGACAGGGCCAACGAGCAGTACTTC
>TRBJ2-1|TRBD2|NA|TRBV7-2
CASSVTSEDEQFF
TGTGCCAGCAGCGTGACTAGCGAGGATGAGCAGTTCTTC
>TRBJ1-1|NA|many|TRBV5-1
CASSLAGQDTEAFF
TGCGCCAGCAGCTTGGCAGGTCAGGACACTGAAGCTTTCTTT
>TRBJ2-2|NA|few|TRBV12-3/TRBV12-4
CASSFGGLGELFF
TGTGCCAGCAGTTTCGGGGGGCTCGGGGAGCTGTTTTTT
>TRBJ2-5|NA|NA|TRBV27
CASSRTMQETQYF
TGTGCCAGCAGTCGTACTATGCAAGAGACCCAGTACTTC
>TRBJ2-7|NA|many|TRBV7-6
CASSSSNEQYF
TGTGCCAGCAGCTCCTCTAACGAGCAGTACTTC
>TRBJ1-1|NA|few|TRBV5-4
CASSPGPLNTEAFF
TGTGCCAGCAGCCCGGGACCCTTAAACACTGAAGCTTTCTTT
>TRBJ1-5|NA|NA|TRBV5-6
CASSGGDNQPQHF
TGTGCCAGCAGCGGAGGGGACAATCAGCCCCAGCATTTT
>TRBJ2-2|NA|few|TRBV9
CALTWENQPELFF
TGTGCCCTTACCTGGGAGAATCAACCGGAGCTGTTTTTT
>TRBJ2-6|NA|many|TRBV7-9
CASWGLEGLAGANVLTF
TGTGCCAGTTGGGGGCTAGAGGGGCTTGCCGGGGCCAACGTCCTGACTTTC
>TRBJ1-1|NA|many|TRBV29-1
CSVEDLVGPTTEAFF
TGCAGCGTTGAAGATCTTGTGGGGCCCACCACTGAAGCTTTCTTT
>TRBJ1-2|NA|NA|TRBV28
CASSLPYGPGGYTF
TGTGCCAGCAGTTTACCCTACGGGCCTGGGGGCTACACCTTC
>TRBJ1-5|NA|many|TRBV27
CASSSNSNQPQHF
TGTGCCAGCAGTTCCAATTCCAATCAGCCCCAGCATTTT
>TRBJ1-5|NA|NA|TRBV12-3/TRBV12-4
CAGTRGGTSGYSNQPQHF
TGTGCCGGCACACGTGGTGGGACGAGTGGGTATAGCAATCAGCCCCAGCATTTT
>TRBJ2-1|TRBD2|once|TRBV7-2
CASSLLAGVNNEQFF
TGTGCCAGCAGCTTGCTAGCGGGAGTAAACAATGAGCAGTTCTTC
>TRBJ1-4|NA|NA|TRBV19
CASSPDTREKLFF
TGTGCCAGTAGCCCCGACACTCGCGAAAAACTGTTTTTT
>TRBJ1-1|NA|NA|TRBV14
CASSRSGEGTEAFF
TGTGCCAGCAGCCGTTCAGGGGAGGGCACTGAAGCTTTCTTT
>TRBJ1-4|NA|few|TRBV5-8
CAVGPRFF
TGTGCCGTAGGGCCGAGGTTTTTT
>TRBJ2-7|NA|NA|TRBV20-1
CSAPPQPDLTTNEQYF
TGCAGTGCCCCTCCCCAGCCAGACCTAACCACCAACGAGCAGTACTTC
>TRBJ1-4|NA|NA|TRBV12-3/TRBV12-4
CASSSGDTNEKLFF
TGTGCCAGCAGTTCAGGGGACACTAATGAAAAACTGTTTTTT
>TRBJ2-3|NA|few|TRBV7-6
CASSLVGGTSTDTQYF
TGTGCCAGCAGCTTAGTTGGGGGGACTAGCACAGATACGCAGTATTTT
>TRBJ2-1|NA|NA|TRBV7-2
CASSLVETNEQFF
TGTGCCAGCAGCTTAGTGGAAACCAATGAGCAGTTCTTC
>TRBJ2-3|NA|few|TRBV11-2
CASSSGTTDTQYF
TGTGCCAGCAGCTCCGGGACTACAGATACGCAGTATTTT
>TRBJ1-5|NA|NA|TRBV12-3/TRBV12-4
CASGQDSNQPQHF
TGTGCCAGCGGGCAAGATAGCAATCAGCCCCAGCATTTT
>TRBJ2-5|NA|few|TRBV20-1
CSASPAYQETQYF
TGCAGTGCTAGCCCAGCGTACCAAGAGACCCAGTACTTC
>TRBJ1-3|NA|many|TRBV5-1
CASSSLGGPYSGNTIYF
TGCGCCAGCAGCTCCCTGGGAGGGCCCTACTCTGGAAACACCATATATTTT
>TRBJ2-7|TRBD1|NA|TRBV10-3
CAISEATGYSYEQYF
TGTGCCATCAGTGAGGCGACAGGGTACTCCTACGAGCAGTACTTC
>TRBJ1-5|NA|NA|TRBV3-1
CASSPRIHQPQHF
TGTGCCAGCAGCCCCAGGATACATCAGCCCCAGCATTTT
>TRBJ2-3|TRBD2|few|TRBV28
CASSLWIAGATDTQYF
TGTGCCAGCAGTTTATGGATAGCGGGAGCCACAGATACGCAGTATTTT
>TRBJ2-7|NA|NA|TRBV19
CASSMVVTPSYEQYF
TGTGCCAGTAGTATGGTTGTGACACCATCCTACGAGCAGTACTTC
>TRBJ2-1|TRBD2|NA|TRBV29-1
CSVPPSGRAFSVHEQFF
TGCAGCGTTCCCCCCAGCGGGAGGGCCTTTTCCGTTCATGAGCAGTTCTTC
>TRBJ2-3|NA|NA|TRBV13
CASSQAGSPGTQYF
TGTGCCAGCAGCCAAGCGGGTTCCCCAGGGACGCAGTATTTT
>TRBJ2-5|NA|many|TRBV23-1
CASSQRSPGYQETQYF
TGCGCCAGCAGTCAAAGGTCGCCAGGGTACCAAGAGACCCAGTACTTC
>TRBJ2-7|NA|NA|TRBV7-6
CDSSSRTKNYEQYF
TGTGACAGCAGCTCAAGGACAAAGAACTACGAGCAGTACTTC
>TRBJ2-1|NA|NA|TRBV2
CASSSSQYNEQFF
TGTGCCAGCAGCTCTTCCCAATACAATGAGCAGTTCTTC
>TRBJ1-2|NA|many|TRBV12-3/TRBV12-4
CASSQTEIYGYTF
TGTGCCAGCAGCCAGACAGAAATCTATGGCTACACCTTC
>TRBJ2-3|TRBD2|NA|TRBV4-1
CASSQEGLAGTDTQYF
TGCGCCAGCAGCCAAGAAGGACTAGCGGGAACAGATACGCAGTATTTT
>TRBJ1-1|TRBD1|once|TRBV29-1
CSGRTGEYTEAFF
TGCAGCGGACGAACAGGGGAGTACACTGAAGCTTTCTTT
>TRBJ1-4|TRBD1|few|TRBV7-8
CASGWGQRNNEKLFF
TGTGCCAGCGGCTGGGGACAGCGCAATAATGAAAAACTGTTTTTT
>TRBJ2-5|TRBD1|NA|TRBV7-9
CASSFGQGGGETQYF
TGTGCCAGCAGCTTTGGACAGGGAGGTGGAGAGACCCAGTACTTC
>TRBJ2-3|TRBD2|few|TRBV7-9
CASSLPSGSLEDTQYF
TGTGCCAGCAGCTTACCCAGCGGGAGCTTGGAGGATACGCAGTATTTT
>TRBJ2-3|NA|NA|TRBV7-9
CASSLGLALQYF
TGTGCCAGCAGCTTAGGTTTGGCCCTGCAGTATTTT
>TRBJ2-7|NA|few|TRBV2
CASRGVHEQYF
TGTGCCAGCAGAGGTGTTCACGAGCAGTACTTC
>TRBJ2-5|NA|many|TRBV7-2
CASSLVGREPQETQYF
TGTGCCAGCAGCTTAGTGGGTCGGGAGCCCCAAGAGACCCAGTACTTC
>TRBJ2-7|NA|few|TRBV27
CASSLYAGPYEQYF
TGTGCCAGCAGTTTATACGCGGGACCCTACGAGCAGTACTTC
>TRBJ1-2|NA|NA|TRBV4-3
CASSQDRAGTYGYTF
TGCGCCAGCAGCCAAGATCGGGCAGGGACCTATGGCTACACCTTC
>TRBJ2-5|NA|NA|TRBV5-4
CASSLIPAQETQYF
TGTGCCAGCAGCTTGATCCCCGCACAAGAGACCCAGTACTTC
>TRBJ2-1|TRBD2|few|TRBV11-2
CASSLVAGDNEQFF
TGTGCCAGCAGCTTAGTGGCGGGAGACAATGAGCAGTTCTTC
>TRBJ2-5|NA|few|TRBV4-3
CASSQYLATDQETQYF
TGCGCCAGCAGCCAGTATCTGGCGACAGACCAAGAGACCCAGTACTTC
>TRBJ1-5|TRBD1|NA|TRBV13
CASSLPGGPQHF
TGTGCCAGCAGCTTGCCAGGGGGTCCCCAGCATTTT